Listed below are T cell receptor beta chains from one sample, sequenced in a study of cytomegalovirus exposure and HLA in healthy donors. Only in-frame clones appear in the TCRdb table, and some are missing; sequencing was by immunoSEQ multiplex PCR. This sample carries more than 65,000 clones, around 74% of them seen once, and the ten largest clones take approximately 12%. Sequencing used PBMCs. The source of these receptors is a woman aged 55-75 years in good health and CMV-seropositive. Each CDR3 is given with its conserved first and last residue.

TRBJ1-5 | TRBV27 | CASSLDWTGAQSQHF
TRBJ2-7 | TRBV5-1 | CASSLQGAFYEQYF
TRBJ1-2 | TRBV4-1 | CASSQERAGARGYTF
TRBJ2-6 | TRBV9 | CASSSTGLSGANVLTF
TRBJ1-2 | TRBV9 | CASSPLGRARGYTF
TRBJ2-5 | TRBV19 | CASSTPQGSPTKRTQYF
TRBJ2-5 | TRBV6-7 | CARGQGRETQYF
TRBJ1-2 | TRBV7-8 | CASSRGGQGYGYTF
TRBJ1-6 | TRBV6-6 | CASSRGGGNSPLHF
TRBJ1-6 | TRBV9 | CASSVDGKGSALHF
TRBJ2-1 | TRBV7-9 | CASSLLAGATHNEQFF
TRBJ2-7 | TRBV30 | CAWSVRTSGDYEQYF
TRBJ2-5 | TRBV5-4 | CASSLGTAQETQYF
TRBJ1-1 | TRBV15 | CATSRTGLAFF